Listed below are T cell receptor beta chains from one sample, sequenced in a study of regulatory T cells in long-lasting Graves disease. TCRdb re-analysed the multiplex PCR reads in MiXCR, keeping a single row per CDR3 protein. The sample holds about 460,000 distinct CDR3 sequences; around a fifth are singletons and the top ten take 10% to 15%. This specimen consisted of peripheral blood mononuclear cells (PBMCs), obtained when the disease was refractory, from a patient treated with antithyroid drugs. Every receptor here comes from a female donor with Graves disease. Each CDR3 is given with its conserved first and last residue. A D gene is named only where the DNA matches it firmly. Clone size is stated in some rows and not others, as once, few, many or a class when expanded.

few	.	TRBV5-1	TRBJ2-7	CASSIQGEQYF	TGCGCCAGCAGCATTCAGGGAGAGCAGTACTTC
many	.	TRBV6-2/TRBV6-3	TRBJ2-5	CASSYKYGNWIYQYF	TGTGCCAGCAGTTATAAATACGGAAACTGGATCTACCAGTACTTC
.	.	TRBV7-9	TRBJ2-1	CASSLGGSTYSYNEQFF	TGTGCCAGCAGCTTAGGAGGAAGCACCTACTCCTACAATGAGCAGTTCTTC
few	.	TRBV12-3/TRBV12-4	TRBJ2-5	CASSLGQVPGETQYF	TGTGCCAGCAGTTTAGGGCAGGTGCCTGGGGAGACCCAGTACTTC
many	.	TRBV18	TRBJ2-7	CASSPARAYEQYF	TGTGCCAGCTCACCGGCCCGTGCCTACGAGCAGTACTTC
.	.	TRBV6-1	TRBJ2-5	CASRDRSGETQYF	TGTGCCAGCAGAGACAGGTCGGGAGAGACCCAGTACTTC
few	TRBD1	TRBV29-1	TRBJ1-2	CSVVGTGPGYTF	TGCAGCGTTGTGGGGACAGGGCCCGGCTACACCTTC
.	TRBD2	TRBV12-3/TRBV12-4	TRBJ2-3	CASCWGGGTDTQYF	TGTGCCAGCTGCTGGGGGGGAGGCACAGATACGCAGTATTTT
many	.	TRBV12-3/TRBV12-4	TRBJ2-7	CASSRTWDGEQYF	TGTGCCAGCAGCCGGACCTGGGACGGCGAGCAGTACTTC
many	.	TRBV7-7	TRBJ2-5	CASSRGTLETQYF	TGTGCTAGCAGCCGAGGAACCTTAGAGACCCAGTACTTC
.	.	TRBV5-1	TRBJ2-7	CASSPRSQTYEQYF	TGCGCCAGCAGCCCCCGTAGTCAAACCTACGAGCAGTACTTC
many	.	TRBV2	TRBJ1-4	CASGISGLPEKLFF	TGTGCCAGCGGGATATCGGGACTTCCTGAAAAACTGTTTTTT
once	.	TRBV4-1	TRBJ2-2	CASSHRTRLPHGELFF	TGCGCCAGCAGCCATCGAACCAGACTCCCCCACGGGGAGCTGTTTTTT
many	.	TRBV11-1	TRBJ1-1	CASSPKVGWNTEAFF	TGTGCCAGCAGCCCTAAGGTGGGGTGGAACACTGAAGCTTTCTTT
many	.	TRBV20-1	TRBJ1-2	CSAGGGYYGYTF	TGCAGTGCTGGGGGGGGGTACTATGGCTACACCTTC
few	TRBD2	TRBV11-3	TRBJ2-1	CASSVGQGLANEQFF	TGTGCCAGCAGCGTAGGGCAGGGACTAGCCAATGAGCAGTTCTTC
many	.	TRBV7-9	TRBJ2-7	CASSLGLLNHEQYF	TGTGCCAGCAGCTTAGGACTGCTGAACCATGAGCAGTACTTC
.	TRBD1	TRBV7-2	TRBJ2-7	CASRIVGTGDYEQYF	TGTGCCAGTAGAATAGTCGGGACAGGGGACTACGAGCAGTACTTC
many	.	TRBV20-1	TRBJ1-1	CSARKVPRRYTEAFF	TGCAGTGCTAGAAAAGTCCCTCGTCGTTACACTGAAGCTTTCTTT
many	.	TRBV2	TRBJ1-6	CASSERSPRNNSPLHF	TGTGCCAGCAGTGAACGGAGTCCGAGGAATAATTCACCCCTCCACTTT
many	TRBD1	TRBV28	TRBJ1-5	CASSTSGGVEPQHF	TGTGCCAGCAGCACTTCAGGGGGCGTAGAGCCCCAGCATTTT
.	TRBD1	TRBV14	TRBJ2-2	CASSRPTYMGQGHGELFF	TGTGCCAGCAGCCGACCGACCTATATGGGACAGGGACACGGGGAGCTGTTTTTT
many	.	TRBV7-2	TRBJ1-5	CASSLWTDYQPQHF	TGTGCCAGCAGCTTATGGACAGACTATCAGCCCCAGCATTTT
.	.	TRBV14	TRBJ1-3	CASSQDYSGNTIYF	TGTGCCAGCAGCCAAGATTATTCTGGAAACACCATATATTTT
.	.	TRBV20-1	TRBJ1-5	CSASSGTYEQPQHF	TGCAGTGCTTCCTCTGGGACATATGAACAGCCCCAGCATTTT
many	.	TRBV20-1	TRBJ1-2	CSARVLVANYGYTF	TGCAGTGCTAGAGTTCTGGTAGCTAACTATGGCTACACCTTC